This T cell receptor beta chain was observed in a study of Graves' ophthalmopathy and Graves' hyperthyroidism (dated by TCRdb to between 2018 and 2020). A note on the overall study: Hyperthyroidism was considered stable if no progression to ophthalmopathy occurred within 18 months of follow-up. Following sampling, methimazole starting at 30 mg daily was administered to hyperthyroidism patients, and high-dose intravenous methylprednisolone was administered to ophthalmopathy patients. In total, around 130 blood samples were TCR-sequenced: approximately 40 ophthalmopathy, some 75 hyperthyroidism and roughly 17 hyperthyroidism-to-ophthalmopathy patients. To explore V-J signatures that separate ophthalmopathy from hyperthyroidism, a discovery set of about a hundred patients was enrolled, consisting of more than 40 with ophthalmopathy and roughly 60 with stable hyperthyroidism. For independent validation, a separate cohort was made up of 18 hyperthyroidism patients plus 17 patients who later progressed from hyperthyroidism to ophthalmopathy. TCR beta repertoire signatures were used to distinguish Graves' ophthalmopathy from Graves' hyperthyroidism and to predict progression to ophthalmopathy. T-cell repertoires of thyroid tissue and blood were compared in a handful of hyperthyroidism patients.

Inclusive of the bounding cysteine and phenylalanine, the CDR3 is 14 residues long. The sequence is cut down to CDR3 DNA, 42 bases in frame from base 1. The germline V gene specifies ENHRY as CDR1 and SYGVKD as CDR2. The hyperthyroidism patients were 18 to 65 years old and newly diagnosed, with a disease duration of less than 2 months. Patients were excluded if they had other autoimmune diseases, uncontrolled infections, pregnancy or lactation. Diagnosis relied on clinical symptoms, serum thyroxine, TRAb, thyroid ultrasound and orbital computed tomography. Trizol reagent was used to extract the total RNA, and its quality was then checked on an Agilent 2100 Bioanalyzer. Summary of the overall study and its limitations: Ophthalmopathy was separated from stable hyperthyroidism by the 13-signature model with 85% to 90% sensitivity and roughly 83% specificity in cross-validation and with 80%/75% in the test set. Most expanded thyroid clonotypes with a frequency above 0.001 also appeared in blood, which suggests that blood repertoires may reflect the immune response in the thyroid. In validation, the model predicted ophthalmopathy progression with 70.59% sensitivity and roughly 72% specificity; 12 predicted patients were CT-confirmed with GO in a median of around 6 months. Sample size was not statistically predetermined, and group allocation was not concealed from the investigators.

As concerns this clonotype: Its recognized antigen is unknown. No qualities accompany the bases; no much larger clone lies one base away.

For repertoire sequencing, the TCR beta CDR3 regions were amplified from RNA transcripts. The first round was an RT-PCR using HTBI primers with the Qiagen OneStep RT-PCR kit, and this first round was followed by a second-round multiplex PCR, then size selection and purification. Sequencing of the libraries was carried out on an Illumina HiSeq2000 in paired-end mode with 100 bp reads. The authors' pipeline ran thus. SOAPnuke was used for read processing, and reads with adapters, uncalled bases, a mean Phred below 15, or no exact constant-primer or identifier match were discarded. High-quality paired reads were merged with COPE v1.2.5. Clonotypes were defined as unique nucleotide sequences and were aligned to IMGT TRB V, D and J references using MiTCR v1.1. Only V-J combinations with frequency above 0.0001 were analysed, covering approximately 99% of repertoires. For each V-J combination, a TCR clonal expansion and chaos score was defined as F50 clonal expansion divided by the chaos observed in the TCRdist matrix. Features were reduced by Welch's t-statistics and random forest to 10 to 15 V-J combinations, which fed a naive Bayes classifier. The Morisita-Horn index was used to measure how similar the thyroid and blood repertoires were. Through fastp at Q25 and MiXCR, TCRdb rebuilt clones from the public reads, retaining in-frame beta chains. Each record represents a unique CDR3 protein, reported with the most common genes and DNA among its rows. The V and J calls and clone size come from TCRdb's table, not from the authors' own analysis. The sample table records 1 million to 1.3 million distinct CDR3 sequences; 35% to 40% of these occur just once. Roughly 11% of the sample is held by the ten biggest clonotypes.

This clonotype was sampled from an adult man with Graves' hyperthyroidism. The chain couples TRBV10-3 to TRBJ2-5; TRBD1 aligns with 10 central bases. The sequencing sample was made of peripheral blood or thyroid tissue (not recorded which). The bases are TGTGCTAGGGGTATGGGACAGGGGAAAGAGACCCAGTACTTC. It specifies CARGMGQGKETQYF.